This T cell receptor (beta chain) is from a study of OX40 agonist ivuxolimab in advanced cancers. This clone was seen a handful of times. Some clones are missing from TCRdb's copy, which holds only in-frame ones; the method was immunoSEQ multiplex PCR. The table shows around 76,000 clones, with about 82% occurring only once. V dropped 4 bases and J dropped 1 base, with 8 bases sitting between them. Germline CDR1 and CDR2: SGHNT and YYREEE (reference sequence). This CDR3 has 13 amino acids. The rearrangement joins TRBV5-4 to TRBJ1-1, with D maybe TRBD1 (5 bases). The source was CD4+ or CD8+ T cells sorted from blood, collected in a trial of the OX40 agonist ivuxolimab. The sequence was collected from an adult with an advanced solid tumor such as melanoma, head and neck, liver or kidney cancer. The DNA for the CDR3 is TGTGCCAGCAGCAGAGGACAGAACACTGAAGCTTTCTTT. Translation: CASSRGQNTEAFF.